The source of this TCR beta chain is a study of cytotoxic CD8 clonotypes in ibrutinib-treated CLL. Points from the study as a whole: Shared public clonotypes were rare, and on treatment they either got smaller or stayed the same. Before falling back toward baseline at progression, clonality had risen at the time of ibrutinib response. Baseline-level clonality went beyond age-matched healthy donors and moved in step with circulating CD8+ T-cell counts.

Comments on this clone: The antigen remains undetermined.

Depth targeted 1 in 200,000 to 1 in 1 million T cells, averaging 10x coverage per clonotype. The assay was immunoSEQ multiplex PCR, and TCRdb's table has in-frame clones only and misses some. This table has approximately 70,000 clones, 90% appearing once. Trimming left V 4 bases short and J 8 bases short, with 12 bases between. The CDR3 extends over 13 amino acids. Looked up from germline, CDR1 is MNHEY and CDR2 is SVGAGI. The receptor's source is a human donor with chronic lymphocytic leukemia. Sequencing used PBMCs, obtained after 12 months of ibrutinib treatment. The chain couples TRBV6-5 to TRBJ1-3; D unclear. The CDR3 DNA is TGTGCCAGCAGTTCCATCGAGCCACACACCATATATTTT. As protein: CASSSIEPHTIYF.